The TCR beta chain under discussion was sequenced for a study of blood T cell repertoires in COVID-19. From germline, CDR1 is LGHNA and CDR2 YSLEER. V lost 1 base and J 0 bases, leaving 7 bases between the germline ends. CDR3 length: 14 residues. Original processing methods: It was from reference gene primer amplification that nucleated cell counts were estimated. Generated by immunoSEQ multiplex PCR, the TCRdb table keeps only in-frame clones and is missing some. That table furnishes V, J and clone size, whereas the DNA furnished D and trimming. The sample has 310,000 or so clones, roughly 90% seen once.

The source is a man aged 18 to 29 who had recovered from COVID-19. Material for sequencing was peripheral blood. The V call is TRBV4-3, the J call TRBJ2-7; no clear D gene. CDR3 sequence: CASSQAPGSYEQYF. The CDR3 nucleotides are TGCGCCAGCAGCCAAGCACCGGGCTCCTACGAGCAGTACTTC.